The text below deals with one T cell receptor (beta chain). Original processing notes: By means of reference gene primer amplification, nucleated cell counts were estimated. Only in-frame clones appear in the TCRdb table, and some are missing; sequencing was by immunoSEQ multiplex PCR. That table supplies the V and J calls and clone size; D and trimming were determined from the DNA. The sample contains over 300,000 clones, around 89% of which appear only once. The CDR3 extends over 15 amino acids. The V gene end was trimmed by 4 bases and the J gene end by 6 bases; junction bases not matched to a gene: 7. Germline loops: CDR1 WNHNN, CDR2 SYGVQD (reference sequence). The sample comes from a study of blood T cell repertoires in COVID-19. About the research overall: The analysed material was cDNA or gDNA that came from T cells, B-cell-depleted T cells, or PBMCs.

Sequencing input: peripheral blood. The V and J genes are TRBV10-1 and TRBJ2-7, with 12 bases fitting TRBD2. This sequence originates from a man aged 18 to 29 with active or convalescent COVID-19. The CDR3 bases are TGCGCCAGCAGTGCTAGCGGGAGGGAGTTTAGCGAGCAGTACTTC. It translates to CASSASGREFSEQYF.